A single sample gave rise to the 16 T cell receptor beta chains below, sequenced in a study of T cell responses to AZD1222 COVID-19 vaccine. Sequencing used immunoSEQ multiplex PCR; TCRdb keeps in-frame clones, though not all of them. The sample shows 80,000 or so clones, about 93% of them seen only once. Sequencing was performed on peripheral blood, taken on day 0 of MenACWY control vaccination. The receptors were gathered from an adult in good health.

The gene calls are TRBV16 and TRBJ2-5, with 8 bases aligning to TRBD1. The CDR3 spans 13 residues. Trimming at V came to 5 bases and at J to 5 bases, leaving 4 bases not matched to a gene. Per germline, CDR1 KGHSY and CDR2 FQNENV. CDR3 sequence: CASSGQGGETQYF. For the CDR3, the DNA is TGTGCCAGCAGCGGACAGGGCGGTGAGACCCAGTACTTC.

The gene calls are TRBV28 and TRBJ1-4, with a weak D call TRBD1 (6 bases). This CDR3 contains 14 residues. Germline lookup yields CDR1 MDHEN and CDR2 SYDVKM. V was cut by 5 bases and J by 8 bases, with 15 bases left in between. The CDR3 spells CASSDTGGREKLFF. Written as DNA, the CDR3 is TGTGCCAGCAGTGACACCGGGGGCCGGGAAAAACTGTTTTTT.

There are a few counts of this clone. V is TRBV7-9 and J is TRBJ1-5, with D possibly being TRBD1 (6 bases). V was clipped by 0 bases and J by 5 bases, with 17 bases between them. Germline loops: CDR1 SEHNR, CDR2 FQNEAQ (reference sequence). The CDR3 extends over 17 amino acids. The CDR3 protein is CASSLAADSHGDQPQHF. CDR3 nucleotide sequence: TGTGCCAGCAGCTTAGCCGCGGACAGTCACGGGGATCAGCCCCAGCATTTT.

The CDR3 sequence: CASSLSQGDTEAFF. DNA for the CDR3: TGTGCCAGCAGCTTATCACAGGGGGACACTGAAGCTTTCTTT. The chain carries TRBV7-9 and TRBJ1-1; 8 bases line up with TRBD1. V lost 2 bases and J lost 3; bases outside the gene matches: 2. The CDR3 has 14 amino acids. Germline-derived CDR1 and CDR2 are SEHNR and FQNEAQ (reference sequence).

The sample holds a few counts of this clone. This rearrangement joins TRBV27 to TRBJ1-1; no definite D call. Germline V gene lookup returns CDR1 MNHEY and CDR2 SMNVEV (reference sequence). The germline V and J ends were trimmed by 3 bases and 4 bases, with 9 bases remaining between them. The CDR3 covers 13 residues. CDR3 protein: CASSLWVATEAFF. The CDR3 DNA follows: TGTGCCAGCAGTTTGTGGGTGGCCACTGAAGCTTTCTTT.

The chain recombines TRBV27 with TRBJ1-4; D gene unclear. In germline, CDR1 is MNHEY, CDR2 SMNVEV (reference sequence). CDR3 length equals 14 residues. The V end lost 4 bases, the J end lost 7 bases, and 13 bases lay between the germline ends. The CDR3, as DNA: TGTGCCAGCAGTTCTCGGGCAGTAGGTGAAAAACTGTTTTTT. It is translated as CASSSRAVGEKLFF. The whole variable domain, remainder taken from reference TRBV27 and TRBJ1-4, is EAQVTQNPRYLITVTGKKLTVTCSQNMNHEYMSWYRQDPGLGLRQIYYSMNVEVTDKGDVPEGYKVSRKEKRNFPLILESPSPNQTSLYFCASSSRAVGEKLFFGSGTQLSVL.

This chain links TRBV9 with TRBJ2-1, with 9 bases lining up with TRBD1. The CDR3 covers 15 residues. CDR1 and CDR2 (germline): SGDLS, YYNGEE. J lost 4 bases, V lost 2 bases, and 4 bases had no gene match. This CDR3 reads CASSVNRGPYNEQFF. The CDR3 DNA is TGTGCCAGCAGCGTCAACAGGGGGCCTTACAATGAGCAGTTCTTC.

This chain uses TRBV7-2 with TRBJ2-5, with TRBD1 identical over 8 bases. Germline CDR1 and CDR2: SGHTA and FQGNSA. The CDR3 runs 15 residues. Germline trimming cut 1 base from V and 4 bases from J; bases unmatched to any gene: 5. CDR3 nucleotide sequence: TGTGCCAGCAGCTTAGACCCGGGACAGGCAGAGACCCAGTACTTC. The encoded protein is CASSLDPGQAETQYF.

This chain joins TRBV29-1 and TRBJ2-1; a possible D gene is TRBD2 (5 bases). This CDR3 is built from 10 residues. Germline CDR1 and CDR2: SQVTM and ANQGSEA. V gave up 7 bases and J gave up 9 bases, with 10 bases separating them. The CDR3 is CSGGKSEQFF. The CDR3, as DNA: TGCAGCGGAGGGAAGAGTGAGCAGTTCTTC.

The genes are TRBV12-3 or TRBV12-4 and TRBJ2-7, with no clear D. Trimming took off 5 bases at V and 3 bases at J, with 8 bases between the two ends. The CDR3 totals 12 residues. The CDR3 loop is CASSLGYYEQYF. The CDR3 bases are TGTGCCAGCAGTCTAGGGTACTACGAGCAGTACTTC.

This clone was counted once. CDR3 amino acids: CASSLALLTYEQYF. The CDR3 DNA sequence: TGTGCCAGCAGCTTAGCCCTTCTAACCTACGAGCAGTACTTC. The rearrangement links TRBV5-5 to TRBJ2-7, with D unclear. The CDR3 runs to 14 residues. Germline values: CDR1 SGHKS, CDR2 YYEKEE (reference sequence). Trimming took off 2 bases at V and 2 bases at J, with 11 bases between the two ends.

The rearrangement links TRBV6-4 to TRBJ2-2, with 11 bases that match TRBD2. Germline V lookup: CDR1 MRHNA, CDR2 SNTAGT. Trimming took 2 bases from V and 6 from J; bases not matched to a gene: 8. The CDR3 runs to 17 residues. CDR3 in amino acids: CASSDGLAGGGSGELFF. Here the CDR3 DNA reads TGTGCCAGCAGTGACGGTCTAGCGGGAGGAGGATCCGGGGAGCTGTTTTTT.

The genes are TRBV4-1 and TRBJ2-1, with 7 bases fitting TRBD1. The CDR3 covers 16 residues. The germline V gene encodes CDR1 MGHRA and CDR2 YSYEKL. The V gene end was trimmed by 2 bases and the J gene end by 5 bases; junction bases not matched to a gene: 9. CDR3 DNA sequence: TGCGCCAGCAGCCAAAGCTGGTACAGGGGTCACAATGAGCAGTTCTTC. This codes for CASSQSWYRGHNEQFF.

The rearrangement uses TRBV28 and TRBJ2-1; 8 bases line up with TRBD1. The CDR3 is made up of 14 amino acids. Germline V gene lookup returns CDR1 MDHEN and CDR2 SYDVKM. V was clipped by 4 bases and J by 5 bases; unmatched bases: 4. The CDR3: CASSSPGQDNEQFF. The CDR3, as DNA: TGTGCCAGCAGTTCCCCGGGACAGGACAATGAGCAGTTCTTC.

This clone is judged medium-sized. The rearrangement joins TRBV4-1 to TRBJ1-6; no firm D call. Germline V lookup: CDR1 MGHRA, CDR2 YSYEKL. The CDR3 contains 12 residues. The V end was cut by 0 bases, the J end by 10 bases, with 4 bases between. CDR3 residues: CASSQDGSPLHF. CDR3 nucleotides: TGCGCCAGCAGCCAAGATGGATCACCCCTCCACTTT.

This chain uses TRBV2 with TRBJ2-5; no reliable D call. Trimming cost V 4 bases and J 2 bases, with 11 bases left between them. This CDR3 is 14 amino acids long. CDR1 is SNHLY, CDR2 FYNNEI, per germline. CDR3 sequence: CASSVGSNQETQYF. CDR3 coding DNA: TGTGCCAGCAGTGTTGGGTCCAATCAAGAGACCCAGTACTTC.